The sequence of this T cell receptor (beta chain) was determined in a study of beta chain features in type 1 diabetes. Points from the study as a whole: When VDJ junctions were examined, type 1 diabetes patients showed fewer insertions and more deletions. Within each of all four CD4+ subsets, Type 1 diabetes patients had TCRB CDR3s that were moderately but significantly shorter. In the patient group, naive, central memory and Treg TCRB repertoires seemed more alike than in the healthy donor group. The cDNA sequencing approach could over-represent high-TCR-expressing cells.

Germline V gene data show CDR1 as MNHEY and CDR2 as SMNVEV (reference sequence). V shed 3 bases and J shed 6 bases, with 12 bases lying between them. The CDR3 is 14 residues long. The purity of all sorted populations exceeded 98%. Remarks on this clone: Its antigen is still unknown.

The authors reverse transcribed all of the isolated RNA, so sequencing captured expressed TCRB transcripts. Assay: immunoSEQ multiplex PCR; the TCRdb copy retains only in-frame clones and omits some. The sample contains a few hundred thousand clones, roughly a quarter of which appear only once. The chain recombines TRBV27 with TRBJ1-5; TRBD1 might be the D (5 bases). The sequenced sample was naive CD4+ T cells from blood. This TCR was sampled from a woman under 40 with type 1 diabetes. The CDR3 bases are TGTGCCAGCAGTTTTCTCGGCGGGGCTCAGCCCCAGCATTTT. Amino acid sequence: CASSFLGGAQPQHF.